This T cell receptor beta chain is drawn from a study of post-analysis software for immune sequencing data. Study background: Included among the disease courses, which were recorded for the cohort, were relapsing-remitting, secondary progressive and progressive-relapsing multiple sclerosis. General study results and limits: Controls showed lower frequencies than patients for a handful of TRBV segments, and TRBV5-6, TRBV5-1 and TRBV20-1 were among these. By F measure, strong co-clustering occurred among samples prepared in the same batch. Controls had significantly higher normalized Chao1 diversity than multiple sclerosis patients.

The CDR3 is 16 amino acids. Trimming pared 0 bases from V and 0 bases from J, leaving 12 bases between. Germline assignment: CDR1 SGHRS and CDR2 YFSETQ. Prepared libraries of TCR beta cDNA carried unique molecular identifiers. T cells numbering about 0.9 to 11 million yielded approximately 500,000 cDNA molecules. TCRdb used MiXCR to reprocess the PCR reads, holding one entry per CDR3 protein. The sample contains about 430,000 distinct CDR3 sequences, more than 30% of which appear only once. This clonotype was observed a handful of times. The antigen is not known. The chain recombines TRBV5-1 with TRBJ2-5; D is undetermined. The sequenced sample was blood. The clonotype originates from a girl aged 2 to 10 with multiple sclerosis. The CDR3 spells CASSLAGNWYQETQYF. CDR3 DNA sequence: TGCGCCAGCAGCTTGGCCGGTAATTGGTACCAAGAGACCCAGTACTTC.